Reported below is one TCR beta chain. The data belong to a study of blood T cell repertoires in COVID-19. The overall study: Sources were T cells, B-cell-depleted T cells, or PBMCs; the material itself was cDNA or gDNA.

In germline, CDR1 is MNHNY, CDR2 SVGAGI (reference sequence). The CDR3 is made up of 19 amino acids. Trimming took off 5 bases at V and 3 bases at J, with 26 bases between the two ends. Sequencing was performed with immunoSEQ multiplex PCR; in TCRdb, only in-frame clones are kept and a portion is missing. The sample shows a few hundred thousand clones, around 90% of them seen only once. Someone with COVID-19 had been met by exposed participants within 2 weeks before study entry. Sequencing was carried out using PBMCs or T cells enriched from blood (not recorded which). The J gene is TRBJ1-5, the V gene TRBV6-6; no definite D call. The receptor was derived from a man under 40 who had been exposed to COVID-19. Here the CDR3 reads CASSRNPARRRNFNQPQHF. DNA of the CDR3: TGTGCCAGCAGTCGGAATCCCGCAAGACGGAGAAATTTCAATCAGCCCCAGCATTTT.